Sequencing of this T cell receptor beta chain was carried out in a study of blood T cell repertoires in COVID-19 (dated by TCRdb to 2019 to 2021). As for the study more broadly: The collaborator samples originated in the United States, Italy and Spain and spanned the acute and convalescent phases of COVID-19. The prospective study material was composed of cDNA or gDNA derived from T cells, B-cell-depleted T cells, or PBMCs. Where available, HLA class I and class II types were taken from metadata supplied by the sample provider and were not determined by assay-based typing. Sample metadata almost always included a de-identified subject ID, COVID-19 status, age in years and sex. The repertoires were made available in a free public database intended to serve as a resource for research on the immune response to SARS-CoV-2. Subjects who had been exposed to COVID-19, were actively infected with it, or had recovered from it provided the deeply sampled blood TCRbeta repertoires that made up the dataset. The samples were drawn from the first 160 participants of the ongoing ImmuneRACE study and from 1,254 subjects provided by 6 global collaborators. Broader findings and caveats from the paper: Clinical and demographic metadata were provided uncurated, with the amount varying by source and participant.

The CDR3 runs 14 amino acids, cysteine and phenylalanine included. Here the CDR3 DNA is all that survives: 42 bases in frame from base 1. Relative to germline, V is missing 3 bases and J is missing 4 bases, with 4 bases of the junction outside any gene match. For CDR1 and CDR2, the germline V gene (reference sequence) lists LNHDA and SQIVND. The collaborating institutions used their own protocols to collect whole blood in K2EDTA tubes. For TCRbeta analysis, collaborator samples were shipped as frozen whole blood, as isolated PBMCs, or as DNA extracted from either sample type. Regarding this clone: The antigen this receptor binds is unknown. No qualities accompany the bases; no much larger clone lies one base away.

TCRbeta CDR3 regions were amplified from genomic DNA using the immunoSEQ Assay, a bias-controlled multiplex PCR. As for how the authors treated the data: Within the assay, amplification of reference gene primers was used to estimate how many nucleated cells each sample contained. To quantify the absolute abundance of each unique TCRbeta CDR3 rearrangement, sequence reads were collapsed and filtered. For each sample, productive Simpson clonality was calculated by taking the square root of Simpson's diversity index across productive rearrangements. TCRdb carries this immuneACCESS record with in-frame sequences only. Its versions omit some clonotypes, under half of them owing to an unresolved V gene in the studies checked, with the rest unexplained. That table furnishes V, J and clone size, whereas the DNA furnished D and trimming. Within this sample are 250,000 to 300,000 clones, with 81% of them counted one time only. The ten largest clones take up around 3% of the sample.

The V gene is TRBV19 and the J gene is TRBJ1-1, and 8 junction bases match TRBD1. Input material: peripheral blood. The clonotype was recovered from a woman aged 55-75 years with active or convalescent COVID-19. The DNA sequence reads TGTGCCAGTAGTATCCAGGACAGGGTCACTGAAGCTTTCTTT. It translates as CASSIQDRVTEAFF. Where the CDR3 stops, the reference TRBV19 and TRBJ1-1 genes take over; the full variable domain is DGGITQSPKYLFRKEGQNVTLSCEQNLNHDAMYWYRQDPGQGLRLIYYSQIVNDFQKGDIAEGYSVSREKKESFPLTVTSAQKNPTAFYLCASSIQDRVTEAFFGQGTRLTVV.